Listed below are T cell receptor beta chains from one sample, sequenced in a study of control samples from healthy donors and cancer patients. Profiled with immunoSEQ multiplex PCR; TCRdb holds only in-frame clones, not every one. This sample has more than 65,000 clones; 70% to 90% occur once, and the top ten carry 1.9%. Input material: PBMCs. Receptor source: an older woman with head and neck cancer. The CDR3 runs from the conserved cysteine through the conserved F or W. D genes are given only for firm matches. A row's size may be missing; if present it is once, few, many or a size class.

D,V,J,size,DNA,CDR3
-,TRBV3-1/TRBV3-2,TRBJ2-3,-,TGTGCCAGCAGCCCTAAGAACACAGATACGCAGTATTTT,CASSPKNTDTQYF
TRBD2,TRBV6-6,TRBJ2-1,-,TGTGCCAGCAGTTTTGGGACTAGGGAGTGGAATGAGCAGTTCTTC,CASSFGTREWNEQFF
-,TRBV9,TRBJ2-2,-,TGTGCCAGCAGCGTAGGGGGCTATGTTGGGACCGGGGAGCTGTTTTTT,CASSVGGYVGTGELFF
TRBD1,TRBV10-3,TRBJ1-1,-,TGTGCCATCAGATTGCAGGGGGCTGAGGGGATCACTGAAGCTTTCTTT,CAIRLQGAEGITEAFF
-,TRBV5-5,TRBJ2-1,-,TGTGCCAGCAGCCAATACAATGAGCAGTTCTTC,CASSQYNEQFF
-,TRBV5-4,TRBJ1-1,-,TGTGCCAGCAGCTCTTACCGGGGGACTGAAGCTTTCTTT,CASSSYRGTEAFF
-,TRBV7-2,TRBJ2-7,-,TGTGCCAGCAGCTTAACGCAGGCTAGCTCGGAGCAGTACTTC,CASSLTQASSEQYF
TRBD2,TRBV7-2,TRBJ2-7,-,TGTGCCAGCAGCTTTGAGACTAGCGGAACCTACGAGCAGTACTTC,CASSFETSGTYEQYF
-,TRBV5-1,TRBJ2-2,-,TGCGCCAGCATGCTTGGGGGATCGAACACCGGGGAGCTGTTTTTT,CASMLGGSNTGELFF
-,TRBV4-3,TRBJ2-3,-,TGCGCCAGCAGCCAAGATTCGGCGGATACGCAGTATTTT,CASSQDSADTQYF
TRBD1,TRBV24-1,TRBJ1-4,-,TGTGCCACCAGTGACCCCGGGACAGGGCGTGAAAAACTGTTTTTT,CATSDPGTGREKLFF
-,TRBV5-4,TRBJ2-2,-,TGTGCCAGCAGCGCAGGGGAGCATAGAACCGGGGAGCTGTTTTTT,CASSAGEHRTGELFF
-,TRBV12-3/TRBV12-4,TRBJ1-5,-,TGTGCCAGCAGGCAAGTAGGTCAGCCCCAGCATTTT,CASRQVGQPQHF
TRBD2,TRBV15,TRBJ2-5,-,TGTGCCACCAGCAGAGTATCTACCCGTGGCGGGAGCAGAGAGACCCAGTACTTC,CATSRVSTRGGSRETQYF
-,TRBV5-1,TRBJ1-3,-,TGCGCCAGCAGCTTGGGAGTAACCGGGACCACTGGAAACACCATATATTTT,CASSLGVTGTTGNTIYF
TRBD1,TRBV7-8,TRBJ1-6,-,TGTGCCAGCAGCTTAGCGCTAGGGACAGCAAGCTCCTATAATTCACCCCTCCACTTT,CASSLALGTASSYNSPLHF
-,TRBV3-1/TRBV3-2,TRBJ1-5,-,TGTGCCAGCAGCCAAGATACGAGAAGCAATCAGCCCCAGCATTTT,CASSQDTRSNQPQHF
-,TRBV19,TRBJ2-1,few,TGTGCCAGTAGTATTGTACGGGATTGGCGGGATGAGCAGTTCTTC,CASSIVRDWRDEQFF
TRBD1,TRBV12-3/TRBV12-4,TRBJ2-7,-,TGTGCCAGTGGACAGGGGGCCTACGAGCAGTACTTC,CASGQGAYEQYF
-,TRBV4-1,TRBJ1-5,once,TGCGCCAGCAGCCAAGAGGGAATATATAGCAATCAGCCCCAGCATTTT,CASSQEGIYSNQPQHF
-,TRBV12-3/TRBV12-4,TRBJ1-6,-,TGTGCCAGCAGTTACGCGAATTCACCCCTCCACTTT,CASSYANSPLHF
-,TRBV6-2/TRBV6-3,TRBJ2-1,-,TGTGCCAGCAGTATCGGGGCACTTAATTGGTACAATGAGCAGTTCTTC,CASSIGALNWYNEQFF
TRBD2,TRBV24-1,TRBJ2-2,-,TGTGCCACGAGGGGCGGGGGCACCGGGGAGCTGTTTTTT,CATRGGGTGELFF
-,TRBV18,TRBJ2-1,-,TGTGCCAGCTCACCACCGGGGGTGTTCTACAATGAGCAGTTCTTC,CASSPPGVFYNEQFF
-,TRBV5-5,TRBJ2-1,-,TGTGCCAGCAGCTTCTCGGGATTAGAGCAGTTCTTC,CASSFSGLEQFF
-,TRBV19,TRBJ1-5,-,TGTGCCAGTAGTAGGGTCCGGGGGGAGCCCCAGCATTTT,CASSRVRGEPQHF
-,TRBV4-1,TRBJ2-7,-,TGCGCCAGCAGCCCGACAGTCGAATATGGGGAGCAGTACTTC,CASSPTVEYGEQYF
TRBD2,TRBV18,TRBJ2-7,-,TGTGCCAGCTCACCCGGGCTAGCGGGAGACTACGAGCAGTACTTC,CASSPGLAGDYEQYF
-,TRBV14,TRBJ2-1,-,TGTGCCAGCAGCCCAACACGGCCGGGGGAGCAGTTCTTC,CASSPTRPGEQFF
-,TRBV5-4,TRBJ2-5,-,TGTGCCAGCAGTCTGGAGGAAGAGACCCAGTACTTC,CASSLEEETQYF
-,TRBV2,TRBJ2-3,-,TGTGCCAGCAGTGAATGGAATAGCGCCACAGATACGCAGTATTTT,CASSEWNSATDTQYF
-,TRBV15,TRBJ2-2,-,TGTGCCACCAGCAGAGATAATCAGGTCACCGGGGAGCTGTTTTTT,CATSRDNQVTGELFF
-,TRBV5-1,TRBJ2-7,-,TGCGCCAGCTCTCCGGGACCCCAGAGGGATCGGCACTTC,CASSPGPQRDRHF
TRBD2,TRBV7-3,TRBJ2-1,-,TGTGCCAGCAGCTTAACTGGGACTAACTCGGTCAATGAGCAGTTCTTC,CASSLTGTNSVNEQFF
-,TRBV29-1,TRBJ2-5,-,TGCAGCGTTGATGGTGGGGCCGGAGAGACCCAGTACTTC,CSVDGGAGETQYF
TRBD1,TRBV2,TRBJ1-5,-,TGTGCCAGTACAGGGGATGGGGACCAGCCCCAGCATTTT,CASTGDGDQPQHF
TRBD1,TRBV5-6,TRBJ2-7,once,TGTGCCAGCAGCTTATTATTGGGACAGGGGGCCTTTACCTACGAGCAGTACTTC,CASSLLLGQGAFTYEQYF
-,TRBV20-1,TRBJ2-7,-,TGCAGTGCTAGATCGTTTCTCGAGCAGTACTTC,CSARSFLEQYF
-,TRBV18,TRBJ2-6,once,TGTGCCAGCTCACCGTGGCGGAACTCTGGGGCCAACGTCCTGACTTTC,CASSPWRNSGANVLTF
-,TRBV28,TRBJ2-7,-,TGTGCCAGCAGTTTACTATCCGTGCCCGCTTATTACGAGCAGTACTTC,CASSLLSVPAYYEQYF